The sequence of this TCR beta chain was determined in a study of blood T cell repertoires in COVID-19. In the study overall: The United States, Italy and Spain supplied acute and convalescent COVID-19 samples. In each case, the material was cDNA or gDNA derived from T cells, B-cell-depleted T cells, or PBMCs.

Generated by immunoSEQ multiplex PCR, the TCRdb table keeps only in-frame clones and is missing some. The repertoire holds some 260,000 clones, with more than 75% as singletons. CDR3 length: 13 residues. V lost 8 bases to trimming and J lost 4 bases; unmatched junction nucleotides: 8. The clonotype originates from a woman between 35 and 50 years old who had recovered from COVID-19. The V gene is TRBV12-3 or TRBV12-4, the J gene TRBJ2-7; 7 bases match TRBD2. Sequenced: peripheral blood. Here the CDR3 DNA reads TGTGCCAGCCGAGCGGGACGCCTTTACGAGCAGTACTTC. Protein: CASRAGRLYEQYF.